This T cell receptor beta chain was identified in a study of a mutant IDH1 vaccine in newly diagnosed glioma. Turning to the study itself: Treated patients had a mean age of approximately 40 years and a sex split that was around 62% male and roughly 40% female. Radiotherapy, temozolomide, or both had been given previously, and both were given to most.

The time point denotes: week 11, during vaccination. Each vaccine dose was 300 ug of mutant IDH1 20-mer peptide, with topical imiquimod. Turning to this clone: Its target is not known.

In germline, CDR1 is LNHDA, CDR2 SQIVND (reference sequence). The V and J ends lost 2 bases and 2 bases respectively, with 13 bases between them. This CDR3 comprises 17 residues. TCRdb keeps only in-frame clones here, not all; method: immunoSEQ multiplex PCR. The sample lists around 66,000 clones; roughly 80% were seen once. The receptor was isolated from a man aged 50-59 years with glioma. Material: PBMCs, obtained from a glioma patient whose treatment included an IDH1 peptide vaccine. This chain uses TRBV19 with TRBJ2-6; D is perhaps TRBD1 (6 bases). CDR3 in DNA: TGTGCCAGTAGTATAAAACTACAGGGACCTGGGGCCAACGTCCTGACTTTC. This encodes CASSIKLQGPGANVLTF.